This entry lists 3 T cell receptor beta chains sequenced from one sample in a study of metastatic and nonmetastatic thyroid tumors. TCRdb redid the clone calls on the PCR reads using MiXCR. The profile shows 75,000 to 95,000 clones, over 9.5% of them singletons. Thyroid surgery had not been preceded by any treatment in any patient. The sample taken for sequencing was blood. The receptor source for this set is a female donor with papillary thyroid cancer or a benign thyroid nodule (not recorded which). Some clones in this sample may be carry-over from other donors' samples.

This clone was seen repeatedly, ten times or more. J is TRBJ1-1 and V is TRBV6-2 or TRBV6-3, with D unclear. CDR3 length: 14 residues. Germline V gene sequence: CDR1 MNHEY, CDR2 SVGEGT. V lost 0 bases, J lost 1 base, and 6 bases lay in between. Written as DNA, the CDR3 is TGTGCCAGCAGTTACTCCAACCAGAACACTGAAGCTTTCTTT. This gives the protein CASSYSNQNTEAFF.

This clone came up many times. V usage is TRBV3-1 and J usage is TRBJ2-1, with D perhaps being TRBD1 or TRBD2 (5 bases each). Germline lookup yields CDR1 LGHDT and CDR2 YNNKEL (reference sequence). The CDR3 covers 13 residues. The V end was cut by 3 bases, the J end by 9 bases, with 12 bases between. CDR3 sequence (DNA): TGTGCCAGCAGCCACCTCTGGGGGAGTGAGCAGTTCTTC. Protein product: CASSHLWGSEQFF.

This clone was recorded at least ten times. DNA for the CDR3: TGTGCCAGCAGCGTAGGGGTAACCAATGAGCAGTTCTTC. Translating it yields CASSVGVTNEQFF. The chain carries TRBV9 and TRBJ2-1; D uncertain. V was shortened by 0 bases and J by 6 bases, with 7 bases between the two germline ends. The CDR3 is 13 amino acids. Germline values: CDR1 SGDLS, CDR2 YYNGEE.